This is a list of T cell receptor beta chains from one sample in a study of blood T cell repertoires in COVID-19. Only in-frame clones appear in the TCRdb table, and some are missing; sequencing was by immunoSEQ multiplex PCR. Of approximately 470,000 clones detected, around 90% appear once; the ten largest clones hold approximately 0.7%. Sequencing was performed on PBMCs or T cells enriched from blood (not recorded which). Source of these receptors: a woman younger than 35 who had recovered from COVID-19. Both conserved end residues are part of each CDR3. The order of the fields is D gene, clone size, J gene, V gene, CDR3 protein, CDR3 DNA. D genes are given only for firm matches. Expanded clones get a size class; other rows say once, few or many, or leave the size out.

D: NA
size: NA
J: TRBJ1-2
V: TRBV5-1
CDR3: CASSLEGKAGGYTF
DNA: TGCGCCAGCAGCCTCGAGGGAAAGGCAGGTGGCTACACCTTC

D: NA
size: once
J: TRBJ2-7
V: TRBV5-6
CDR3: CASSSSGLSYEQYF
DNA: TGTGCCAGCAGCTCCTCGGGTTTATCCTACGAGCAGTACTTC

D: TRBD1
size: NA
J: TRBJ1-1
V: TRBV9
CDR3: CASSKNKTRNRDRGRWPTEAFF
DNA: TGTGCCAGCAGCAAAAACAAAACGCGAAACCGGGACAGGGGGAGATGGCCGACTGAAGCTTTCTTT

D: TRBD1
size: NA
J: TRBJ2-6
V: TRBV19
CDR3: CASTTGTGTGANVLTF
DNA: TGTGCCAGTACAACCGGGACAGGGACTGGGGCCAACGTCCTGACTTTC

D: TRBD2
size: NA
J: TRBJ2-2
V: TRBV30
CDR3: CAGAGGLNTGELFF
DNA: TGTGCCGGAGCGGGGGGGCTGAACACCGGGGAGCTGTTTTTT

D: NA
size: NA
J: TRBJ2-3
V: TRBV24-1
CDR3: CATSRQPADTQYF
DNA: TGTGCCACCAGTCGACAGCCCGCAGATACGCAGTATTTT

D: NA
size: NA
J: TRBJ2-3
V: TRBV4-1
CDR3: CASSLTRETDTQYF
DNA: TGCGCCAGCAGCCTAACGAGAGAGACAGATACGCAGTATTTT

D: TRBD1
size: NA
J: TRBJ1-4
V: TRBV3-1/TRBV3-2
CDR3: CASSQDLAWTGEEKLFF
DNA: TGTGCCAGCAGCCAAGACCTCGCGTGGACAGGGGAAGAAAAACTGTTTTTT

D: NA
size: NA
J: TRBJ2-1
V: TRBV7-9
CDR3: CASSPTGSYNEQFF
DNA: TGTGCCAGCAGCCCAACCGGCTCCTACAATGAGCAGTTCTTC

D: TRBD2
size: NA
J: TRBJ2-3
V: TRBV5-8
CDR3: CASSLGLAVSTDTQYF
DNA: TGTGCCAGCAGCTTGGGGCTAGCGGTTAGCACAGATACGCAGTATTTT

D: TRBD2
size: NA
J: TRBJ2-7
V: TRBV28
CDR3: CASMYRGGSYEQYF
DNA: TGTGCCAGCATGTACCGGGGGGGCTCCTACGAGCAGTACTTC

D: NA
size: once
J: TRBJ1-5
V: TRBV6-5
CDR3: CATLIYGAQHF
DNA: TGTGCCACCTTAATATACGGGGCCCAGCATTTT

D: NA
size: NA
J: TRBJ2-2
V: TRBV27
CDR3: CASNFVNREYTGELFF
DNA: TGTGCCAGTAACTTCGTAAACAGGGAATACACCGGGGAGCTGTTTTTT

D: TRBD1
size: NA
J: TRBJ2-1
V: TRBV6-4
CDR3: CASSEDRALDEQFF
DNA: TGTGCCAGCAGTGAGGACAGGGCCTTAGATGAGCAGTTCTTC

D: NA
size: NA
J: TRBJ2-1
V: TRBV2
CDR3: CASSNERSSYNEQFF
DNA: TGTGCCAGCAGTAACGAGCGGAGCTCCTACAATGAGCAGTTCTTC

D: NA
size: NA
J: TRBJ1-3
V: TRBV11-2
CDR3: CASSFTDSGNTIYF
DNA: TGTGCCAGCAGCTTCACAGACTCTGGAAACACCATATATTTT

D: NA
size: NA
J: TRBJ2-5
V: TRBV11-2
CDR3: CASSRRGETQYF
DNA: TGTGCCAGCAGCCGAAGGGGGGAGACCCAGTACTTC

D: NA
size: NA
J: TRBJ1-5
V: TRBV18
CDR3: CASSRQEDEQPQHF
DNA: TGTGCCAGCTCACGGCAGGAGGATGAACAGCCCCAGCATTTT

D: TRBD1
size: NA
J: TRBJ1-3
V: TRBV28
CDR3: CASSFSSSGQDSGNTIYF
DNA: TGTGCCAGCAGTTTCTCCTCCTCTGGACAGGACTCTGGAAACACCATATATTTT

D: TRBD1
size: NA
J: TRBJ2-1
V: TRBV28
CDR3: CASTGGQTYNEQFF
DNA: TGTGCCAGCACTGGGGGACAGACTTACAATGAGCAGTTCTTC

D: TRBD1
size: NA
J: TRBJ1-5
V: TRBV2
CDR3: CASSDQGAGQPQHF
DNA: TGTGCCAGCAGTGACCAGGGGGCCGGGCAGCCCCAGCATTTT

D: TRBD2
size: NA
J: TRBJ2-3
V: TRBV6-5
CDR3: CASSWTSGGGTDTQYF
DNA: TGTGCCAGCAGTTGGACTAGCGGGGGAGGAACAGATACGCAGTATTTT